This T cell receptor (beta chain) was sequenced in a study of shared clonotypes between healthy human individuals. Study details: Per-donor plates numbered three CD4 naive, three CD4 memory, two CD8 naive and one CD8 memory.

This clone was picked up one time. The antigen is undetermined. Selected positively for CCR7 and CD45RO-negative, naive CD8 cells excluded terminally differentiated effector memory CD45RA+ cells. Sequenced by immunoSEQ multiplex PCR; TCRdb stores in-frame clones only, minus some. The table lists fewer than 1 million clones, 95% to 97% of them singletons. CDR3 length: 14 amino acids. V lost 5 bases to trimming and J lost 0 bases, with 10 bases between them. From germline, CDR1 is SEHNR and CDR2 FQNEAQ (reference sequence). Study observations and caveats: Larger richness was generally estimated for naive than memory subsets. Generation of non-shared clonotypes was less probable than generation of clonotypes shared by all four donors.

This sequence was found in a man aged 30 to 39 in good health. The specimen sequenced was naive CD8+ T cells sorted from blood. V and J are TRBV7-9 and TRBJ1-1; D is ambiguous. The CDR3 nucleotides read TGTGCCAGCAGCATATTCAACCTGAACACTGAAGCTTTCTTT. Its protein product is CASSIFNLNTEAFF.